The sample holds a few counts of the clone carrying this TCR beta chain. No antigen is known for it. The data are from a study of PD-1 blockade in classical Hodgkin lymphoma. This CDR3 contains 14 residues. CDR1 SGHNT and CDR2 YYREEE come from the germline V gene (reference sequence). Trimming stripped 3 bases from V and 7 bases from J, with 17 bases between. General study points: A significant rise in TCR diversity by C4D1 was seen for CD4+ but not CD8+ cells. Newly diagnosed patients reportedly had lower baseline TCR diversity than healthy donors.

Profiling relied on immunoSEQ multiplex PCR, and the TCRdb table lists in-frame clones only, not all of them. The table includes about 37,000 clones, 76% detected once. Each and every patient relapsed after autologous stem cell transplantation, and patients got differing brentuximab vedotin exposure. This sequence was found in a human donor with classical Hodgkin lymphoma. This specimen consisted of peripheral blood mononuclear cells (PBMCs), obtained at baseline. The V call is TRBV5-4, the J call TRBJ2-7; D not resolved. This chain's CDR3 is CASSSSSRAREQYF. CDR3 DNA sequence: TGTGCCAGCAGCTCCTCGTCCCGAGCACGAGAGCAGTACTTC.